These 18 T cell receptor beta chains came from one sample sequenced in a study of PD-1 blockade in classical Hodgkin lymphoma. Sequencing used immunoSEQ multiplex PCR; TCRdb keeps in-frame clones, though not all of them. The sample has approximately 34,000 clones, 82% seen once. Following autologous stem cell transplantation, relapse occurred in every patient, and exposure to brentuximab vedotin varied. The sample consisted of peripheral blood mononuclear cells (PBMCs), taken at baseline. Receptor source: a human donor with classical Hodgkin lymphoma.

The CDR3 DNA reads as TGTGCCAGCAGCTACAGAGGGGGCCAAGGAAGTGAAAAACTGTTTTTT. This codes for CASSYRGGQGSEKLFF. This rearrangement joins TRBV11-3 to TRBJ1-4; 7 bases align to TRBD1. Germline lookup yields CDR1 SGHNT and CDR2 YENEEA. The CDR3 totals 16 residues. V gave up 4 bases and J gave up 7 bases; unmatched junction bases: 12.

The chain uses TRBV11-3 and TRBJ1-1; tentatively, D is TRBD1 (5 bases). CDR3 length equals 14 residues. Germline-derived CDR1 and CDR2 are SGHNT and YENEEA. Trimming cost V 5 bases and J 6 bases, with 16 bases left between them. CDR3 sequence: CASSPRAGFAEAFF. In DNA form, the CDR3 reads TGTGCCAGCAGCCCCCGAGCAGGGTTCGCTGAAGCTTTCTTT.

The V and J genes are TRBV28 and TRBJ2-1; 12 bases line up with TRBD1. V lost 5 bases and J lost 8; bases outside the gene matches: 7. The CDR3 has 15 amino acids. Germline values: CDR1 MDHEN, CDR2 SYDVKM. The CDR3, as DNA: TGTGCCAGCAGTCAACCGGGACAGGGGGCATATGAGCAGTTCTTC. Encoded protein: CASSQPGQGAYEQFF.

Of note for this clone: This sample also contains other DNA sequences that code for the same CDR3. The chain combines TRBV6-6 with TRBJ1-1, with D maybe TRBD1 (5 bases). Per the germline V gene, CDR1 is MNHNY and CDR2 is SVGAGI (reference sequence). CDR3 length: 12 amino acids. The V end was cut by 7 bases, the J end by 5 bases, with 11 bases between. The CDR3 nucleotides are TGTGCCAGCACCCCCGGGGGGACTGAAGCTTTCTTT. Translated, it gives CASTPGGTEAFF.

The rearrangement uses TRBV5-5 and TRBJ2-2; no definite D call. Germline V gene sequence: CDR1 SGHKS, CDR2 YYEKEE (reference sequence). The CDR3 has 15 residues. V lost 0 bases and J 5 bases, leaving 11 bases between the germline ends. The CDR3 sequence is CASSLVPQVTGELFF. CDR3 sequence (DNA): TGTGCCAGCAGCTTGGTTCCCCAGGTGACCGGGGAGCTGTTTTTT.

This chain uses TRBV6-5 with TRBJ2-7; D might be TRBD1 (5 bases). V was trimmed by 2 bases and J by 2 bases, leaving 13 bases between them. Germline values: CDR1 MNHEY, CDR2 SVGAGI. The CDR3 has 15 residues. The CDR3 region has the DNA TGTGCCAGCAGTTACGCGGACAACAGCCCCTACGAGCAGTACTTC. This sequence encodes CASSYADNSPYEQYF.

The gene calls are TRBV7-9 and TRBJ1-1, with 7 bases identical to TRBD1. V was clipped by 6 bases and J by 1 base; unmatched bases: 2. The CDR3 covers 13 residues. Germline CDR1 SEHNR, CDR2 FQNEAQ (reference sequence). The DNA for the CDR3 is TGTGCCAGCAGGGGACAGCAGAACACTGAAGCTTTCTTT. Protein: CASRGQQNTEAFF.

The chain joins TRBV28 to TRBJ1-6; a possible D gene is TRBD1 (6 bases). Germline assignment: CDR1 MDHEN and CDR2 SYDVKM. With 2 bases removed from V and 1 base from J, the gap between germline ends came to 6 bases. The CDR3 is made up of 15 amino acids. CDR3 DNA sequence: TGTGCCAGCAGTTTACAGGGGTCCTATAATTCACCCCTCCACTTT. Residues: CASSLQGSYNSPLHF.

J is TRBJ2-5 and V is TRBV5-6; D possibly corresponds to TRBD1 (6 bases). Germline CDR1 SGHDT, CDR2 YYEEEE. CDR3 length: 15 residues. The V and J ends lost 4 bases and 1 base respectively, with 14 bases between them. As DNA, the CDR3 is TGTGCCAGCAGCGGAAGGGACACCTTCCAAGAGACCCAGTACTTC. Translated, it gives CASSGRDTFQETQYF.

The table lists this clone with a few counts. Different DNA sequences within this sample yield the same CDR3. The rearrangement links TRBV9 to TRBJ2-3, with D perhaps TRBD1 (5 bases). The CDR3 runs to 14 residues. With 0 bases removed from V and 4 bases from J, the gap between germline ends came to 9 bases. Germline CDR1 is SGDLS and CDR2 is YYNGEE. For the CDR3, the DNA is TGTGCCAGCAGCGTAGGGGGCGCCTCAGATACGCAGTATTTT. It codes for CASSVGGASDTQYF.

This sequence joins TRBV6-6 and TRBJ2-3, with D unclear. The ends were cut back, 6 bases at V and 8 bases at J, with 9 bases in the middle. The CDR3 consists of 11 residues. The germline V gene has CDR1 MNHNY and CDR2 SVGAGI (reference sequence). CDR3 residues: CASSPQSTQYF. The CDR3 bases are TGTGCCAGCAGCCCCCAGAGTACGCAGTATTTT.

The chain links TRBV19 to TRBJ1-2; D gene ambiguous. CDR1 is LNHDA, CDR2 SQIVND, per germline (reference sequence). The CDR3 covers 14 residues. The ends were cut back, 5 bases at V and 3 bases at J, with 13 bases in the middle. CDR3 nucleotides: TGTGCCAGTAGTCCGGTCGGGCCAGACTATGGCTACACCTTC. This encodes CASSPVGPDYGYTF.

This clone is a singleton in its sample. The chain joins TRBV7-2 to TRBJ1-1; D is possibly TRBD1 (6 bases). CDR3 length equals 14 residues. Per the germline V gene, CDR1 is SGHTA and CDR2 is FQGNSA. Trimming cost V 3 bases and J 0 bases, with 8 bases left between them. This CDR3 is CASSFQGLNTEAFF. CDR3 bases: TGTGCCAGCAGCTTCCAGGGGCTGAACACTGAAGCTTTCTTT.

CDR3 nucleotide sequence: TGTGCCAGCAGACTGGGAGCTAACTATGGCTACACCTTC. Protein: CASRLGANYGYTF. The rearrangement joins TRBV6-5 to TRBJ1-2, with unresolved D. Germline V gives CDR1 MNHEY, CDR2 SVGAGI. Trimming took off 6 bases at V and 0 bases at J, with 8 bases between the two ends. The CDR3 consists of 13 residues.

The genes are TRBV15 and TRBJ1-5; a possible D gene is TRBD1 (5 bases). Germline CDR1 and CDR2: LNHNV and YYDKDF (reference sequence). The CDR3 is made up of 13 amino acids. The germline V and J ends were trimmed by 9 bases and 5 bases, with 14 bases remaining between them. The CDR3 coding sequence is TGTGCCACGGGGCCCTGGGGGGATCAGCCCCAGCATTTT. Its translation: CATGPWGDQPQHF.

The chain recombines TRBV4-3 with TRBJ1-1; D unclear. The V gene's germline CDR1 is LGHNA and CDR2 YSLEER. The CDR3 consists of 13 residues. Between the trimmed V and J ends, which lost 3 bases and 5 bases, there was a span of 10 bases. CDR3 DNA sequence: TGCGCCAGCAGCCACCAACCTGGGACTGAAGCTTTCTTT. Translation gives CASSHQPGTEAFF.

This clone was detected once. This chain uses TRBV6-5 with TRBJ2-7, with TRBD1 matching over 9 bases. V shed 6 bases and J 3 bases; nucleotides not matched to a gene: 9. The CDR3 contains 15 residues. The V gene's germline CDR1 is MNHEY and CDR2 SVGAGI. The CDR3 loop is CASSLSGQGNYEQYF. The CDR3 DNA follows: TGTGCCAGCAGCCTCTCCGGACAGGGGAACTACGAGCAGTACTTC.

The chain links TRBV19 to TRBJ1-2; 9 nucleotides agree with TRBD1. V was pared by 3 bases and J by 6 bases, with 14 bases of the junction left unmatched. The germline CDR1 and CDR2 sequences are LNHDA and SQIVND (reference sequence). The CDR3 runs to 17 residues. CDR3: CASSIHQDRGIFDGYTF. The CDR3, as DNA: TGTGCCAGTAGTATCCACCAGGACAGGGGAATATTCGATGGCTACACCTTC.